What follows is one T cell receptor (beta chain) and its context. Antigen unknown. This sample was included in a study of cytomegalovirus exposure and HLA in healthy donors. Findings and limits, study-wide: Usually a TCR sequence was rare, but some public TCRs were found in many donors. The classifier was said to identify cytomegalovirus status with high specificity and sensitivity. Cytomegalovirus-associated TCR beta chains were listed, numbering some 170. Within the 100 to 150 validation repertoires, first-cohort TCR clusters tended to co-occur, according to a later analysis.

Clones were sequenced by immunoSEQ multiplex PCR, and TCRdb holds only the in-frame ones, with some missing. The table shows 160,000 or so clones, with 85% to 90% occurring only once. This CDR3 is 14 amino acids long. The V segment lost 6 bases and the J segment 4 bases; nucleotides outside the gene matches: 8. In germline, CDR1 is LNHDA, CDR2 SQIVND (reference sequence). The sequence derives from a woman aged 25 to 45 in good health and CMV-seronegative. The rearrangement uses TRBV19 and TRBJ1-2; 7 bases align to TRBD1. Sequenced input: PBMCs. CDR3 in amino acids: CASRTQGQFYGYTF. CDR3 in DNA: TGTGCCAGTAGAACCCAGGGACAGTTCTATGGCTACACCTTC.